This T cell receptor beta chain was sequenced for a study of HIV-infected children after antiretroviral therapy interruption (dated by TCRdb to about 2019). Notes on the research overall: The study included eight children, four on planned treatment interruption and four on continuous treatment, and all eight had a CD4+ count above 500 and a viral load below 50 copies/ml. Most participating children had recorded exposure to EBV and CMV. For the continuous-treatment arm, samples from the corresponding weeks 0, 48 and 150 were analyzed. Alongside measurements of thymic output, TCR repertoires of children on planned treatment interruption were compared with TCR repertoires of children on continuous antiretroviral treatment. In the interruption arm, samples were obtained at week 0, week 12, end of interruption (week 24 or 48), and about 3 years after study end. A median age of about 9.5 years was recorded in the interruption group, and a median age of roughly 8 years was recorded in the continuous treatment group. Summary of the overall study and its limitations: The low number of patients is regarded as a limitation, and the data should be interpreted with caution. An increase in the naive CD4+ Gini coefficient was observed by the end of treatment interruption, suggesting clonal expansion, and a return to baseline was observed by 3 years. In naive CD4+ repertoires of PTI patients, CDR3 sharing between time points fell after interruption began; many sequences were shared between end of interruption and 3 years later. Minor non-naive CD45RA+ populations, such as EMRA or stem memory cells, might be present among the sorted CD45RA+ naive cells.

Library generation was performed with 3' RACE. TCR libraries were built from RNA using a 3' RACE protocol with unique molecular identifiers to correct PCR amplification bias. As many as 12 amplicon libraries were pooled and then sequenced on an Illumina MiSeq using v2 2x250 paired-end chemistry. The original methods were these. Reads were processed with Decombinator to assign V and J genes and CDR3, with barcode-based error and PCR bias correction. Repertoires were subsampled to equal depth before Gini coefficient calculation using the R ineq package. GLIPH, Hamming distance and a shared triplet metric were used to assess CDR3 similarity. TCRdb redid the processing of the public reads, applying fastp at Q25 and MiXCR, and retained in-frame beta chains. Identical CDR3 proteins give one entry, which carries the most common genes and DNA. The V and J calls follow TCRdb's processing rather than the paper's. This sample comprises around 47,000 distinct CDR3 sequences, approximately 4% of them detected only once. Over 0.65% of the sample comes from the top ten.

What this sample's treatment or condition label stands for: PENTA 11 planned treatment interruption arm or continuous ART arm. The participants were children from the United Kingdom between 2 and 15 years old who had been on ART with at least three drugs for 24 weeks or longer. The study required cryopreserved PBMCs containing at least 5 million viable cells, and a few candidate patients were excluded because of low viable PBMC yield. Using a FACSAria III cell sorter, naive CD4+ CD45RA+ CD45RO- T cells were FACS-sorted out of thawed PBMCs. After sorting, the cells were fixed and RNA was extracted first with the RNeasy FFPE kit and then with the RNeasy Micro kit. V and J are truncated by 4 bases and 8 bases respectively, leaving an intervening sequence of 15 bases. CDR1 and CDR2 are drawn from the germline V gene (reference sequence): SEHNR, FQNEAQ. The CDR3 has 14 amino acids, counting the end cysteine and phenylalanine. Only the CDR3 DNA is retained, 42 bases long and in frame from the first base.

A few counts support this clonotype. Its recognized antigen is unknown. Per-nucleotide qualities are absent, and no much larger clonotype sits a single base away. Sequenced material: CD45RA+ CD4+ T cells from PBMCs, pooled from several time points, taken from a donor given antiretroviral therapy, either interrupted or continuous. The meaning of the sample's cell subset or site label: naive CD4+ CD45RA+ CD45RO- T cells. The receptor was isolated from a pool of human donors with HIV. The rearranged segments are TRBV7-9 and TRBJ1-3, with the D gene too uncertain to name. The DNA sequence is as follows: TGTGCCAGCAGCTCTACCCCTACGTTGGACACCATATATTTT. Its product reads: CASSSTPTLDTIYF.